The T cell receptor beta chain under discussion was sequenced for a study of shared clonotypes between healthy human individuals. Study-wide context: Donor composition was a couple of women and three men, aged 18 to 49.

TCRdb keeps only in-frame clones here, not all; method: immunoSEQ multiplex PCR. Of about 2,500,000 clones listed, just over 90% are singletons. Trimming took off 4 bases at V and 4 bases at J, with 17 bases between the two ends. Germline CDR1 is WSHSY and CDR2 is SAAADI. The CDR3 consists of 16 residues. Sequenced: naive CD4+ T cells sorted from blood. Subset defined: CD45RA+ positively selected. The receptor was derived from a man between 18 and 35 years old in good health. The rearrangement uses TRBV10-2 and TRBJ2-1; D may be TRBD1 (5 bases). The CDR3 bases are TGCGCCAGCAGTGGGTTCGTGGGGCCAGTGTACAATGAGCAGTTCTTC. Its protein product is CASSGFVGPVYNEQFF.